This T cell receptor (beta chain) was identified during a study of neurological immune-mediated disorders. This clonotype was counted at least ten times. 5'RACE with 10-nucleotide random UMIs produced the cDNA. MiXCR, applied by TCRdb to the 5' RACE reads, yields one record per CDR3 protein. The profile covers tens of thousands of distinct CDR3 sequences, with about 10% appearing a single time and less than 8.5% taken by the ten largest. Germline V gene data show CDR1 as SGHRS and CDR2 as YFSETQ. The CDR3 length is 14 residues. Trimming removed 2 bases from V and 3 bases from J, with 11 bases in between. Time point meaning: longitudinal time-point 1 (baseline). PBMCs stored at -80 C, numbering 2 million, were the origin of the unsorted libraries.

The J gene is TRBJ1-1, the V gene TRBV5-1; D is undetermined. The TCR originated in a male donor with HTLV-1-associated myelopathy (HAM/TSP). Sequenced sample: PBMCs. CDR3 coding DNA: TGCGCCAGCAGCTTTTTTACCTTGGACACTGAAGCTTTCTTT. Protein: CASSFFTLDTEAFF.